These 19 T cell receptor beta chains were sequenced from one sample in a study of T cells after yellow fever vaccination. MiXCR was run by TCRdb on the 5' RACE reads, yielding one entry per CDR3 protein. The sample carries about 170,000 distinct CDR3 sequences, approximately 6.2% recorded once. The specimen was CD4+ T cells sorted from PBMCs, collected on the day of the first yellow fever vaccination. These TCRs come from a man aged 18-30 years who received the YFV17D yellow fever vaccine.

This clonotype occurred a few times. The rearrangement links TRBV20-1 to TRBJ1-2; D is ambiguous. Germline CDR1 reads DFQATT; CDR2 reads SNEGSKA (reference sequence). The V end lost 7 bases, the J end lost 1 base, and 7 bases lay between the germline ends. The CDR3 is made up of 11 amino acids. CDR3 bases: TGCAGTGTCCTAAATAACTATGGCTACACCTTC. This codes for CSVLNNYGYTF.

A note on this clonotype: One base away lies a much larger clone, so this may be a sequencing read error. This chain connects TRBV7-9 to TRBJ2-3; 7 bases are a match to TRBD2. The V gene's germline CDR1 is SEHNR and CDR2 FQNEAQ (reference sequence). CDR3 length: 16 residues. V shed 3 bases and J 9 bases; nucleotides not matched to a gene: 15. CDR3 coding DNA: TGTGCCAGCAGCTTTCTCGGGAGCGGGGCTAGAGTAACGCAGTATTTT. Its translation is CASSFLGSGARVTQYF.

Only a few counts were recorded for this clonotype. The chain combines TRBV20-1 with TRBJ2-1; maybe TRBD1 (7 bases). V shed 6 bases and J shed 8 bases, with 17 bases lying between them. The CDR3 consists of 13 residues. Germline CDR1 is DFQATT and CDR2 is SNEGSKA (reference sequence). CDR3 nucleotides: TGCAGTGCCCCCGGGCAGGGGGAGGATGAGCAGTTCTTC. As protein: CSAPGQGEDEQFF.

This clonotype showed up many times. The J gene is TRBJ2-5, the V gene TRBV7-8; 15 bases line up with TRBD2. The CDR3 covers 16 residues. Germline CDR1 reads SGHVS; CDR2 reads FQNEAQ. Trimming at V came to 5 bases and at J to 6 bases, leaving 7 bases not matched to a gene. This CDR3 reads CASSERTSGGAKTQYF. DNA of the CDR3: TGTGCCAGCAGCGAACGGACTAGCGGGGGGGCAAAGACCCAGTACTTC.

Many counts were recorded for this clonotype. J is TRBJ2-7 and V is TRBV12-3 or TRBV12-4; D unresolved. V was cut by 3 bases and J by 2 bases, with 8 bases left in between. This CDR3 is built from 13 residues. The CDR3 protein is CASSFGSAYEQYF. CDR3 DNA: TGTGCCAGCAGTTTTGGCAGTGCCTACGAGCAGTACTTC.

This clonotype was observed at least ten times. This CDR3 is CASSPTRLAGQETQYF. In DNA form, the CDR3 reads TGTGCCAGCAGCCCGACGCGCCTAGCGGGGCAAGAGACCCAGTACTTC. The genes are TRBV7-2 and TRBJ2-5; 9 bases map to TRBD2. The V gene's germline CDR1 is SGHTA and CDR2 FQGNSA. V shed 5 bases, J shed 2 bases, and the junction held 9 bases outside the gene matches. The CDR3 runs 16 residues.

This clonotype was counted only a few times. The chain uses TRBV5-4 and TRBJ2-2; 8 bases are shared with TRBD1. The CDR3 sequence is 16 residues long. Germline loops: CDR1 SGHNT, CDR2 YYREEE (reference sequence). V gave up 3 bases and J gave up 6 bases; unmatched junction bases: 10. Here the CDR3 reads CASSWGAQGASGELFF. CDR3 bases: TGTGCCAGCAGCTGGGGGGCTCAGGGGGCGTCCGGGGAGCTGTTTTTT.

The sample holds many counts of this clonotype. V usage is TRBV9 and J usage is TRBJ2-5, with no clear D. In germline, CDR1 is SGDLS, CDR2 YYNGEE. V was cut by 2 bases and J by 1 base, with 12 bases left in between. This CDR3 region has 15 residues. The CDR3 here is CASSVSPMTQETQYF. CDR3 coding DNA: TGTGCCAGCAGCGTTTCCCCCATGACCCAAGAGACCCAGTACTTC.

On this clonotype: The limits of the CDR3 on the DNA are not certain, so only TCRdb's listed CDR3 is given. The chain recombines TRBV12-3 or TRBV12-4 with TRBJ1-1; the table calls TRBD1, which could not be checked here. Both ends counted, the CDR3 spans 13 residues. CDR3 sequence: CASSWAGGTEALF.

The chain recombines TRBV20-1 with TRBJ2-5, with D unclear. The ends were cut back, 6 bases at V and 5 bases at J, with 13 bases in the middle. This CDR3 is 12 amino acids long. Germline V gene lookup returns CDR1 DFQATT and CDR2 SNEGSKA (reference sequence). The CDR3 coding sequence is TGCAGTGCGTACGGTCTTAGGGAGACCCAGTACTTC. As protein: CSAYGLRETQYF.

This clonotype was seen ten or more times. The chain employs TRBV4-3 and TRBJ1-5; perhaps TRBD1 as D (5 bases). This CDR3 has 15 amino acids. The ends were cut back, 0 bases at V and 3 bases at J, with 9 bases in the middle. Germline V lookup: CDR1 LGHNA, CDR2 YSLEER. CDR3 sequence: CASSQDGTVNQPQHF. The CDR3 nucleotides are TGCGCCAGCAGCCAAGATGGGACGGTCAATCAGCCCCAGCATTTT.

This clonotype was recorded many times. This chain uses TRBV20-1 with TRBJ2-7; D is ambiguous. The germline CDR1 and CDR2 sequences are DFQATT and SNEGSKA (reference sequence). This CDR3 spans 17 amino acids. V was cut by 4 bases and J by 2 bases, with 24 bases left in between. The CDR3 loop is CSATVVKISKNAYEQYF. In DNA form, the CDR3 reads TGCAGTGCTACTGTTGTAAAGATTTCAAAGAACGCCTACGAGCAGTACTTC.

The rearrangement uses TRBV4-1 and TRBJ2-6; 8 bases align to TRBD1. The CDR3 spans 17 residues. Per the germline V gene, CDR1 is MGHRA and CDR2 is YSYEKL. The V gene end was trimmed by 1 base and the J gene end by 6 bases; junction bases not matched to a gene: 8. CDR3 residues: CASSQARGPLKANVLTF. CDR3 DNA: TGCGCCAGCAGCCAAGCCAGGGGGCCTCTCAAGGCCAACGTCCTGACTTTC.

This clonotype showed up just a few times. The V gene is TRBV6-6, the J gene TRBJ1-2; no definite D call. The germline gives CDR1 MNHNY, CDR2 SVGAGI (reference sequence). The CDR3 contains 11 residues. Trimming pared 2 bases from V and 6 bases from J, leaving 4 bases between. The CDR3 DNA is TGTGCCAGCAGTTACACGGATGGCTACACCTTC. Its translation: CASSYTDGYTF.

This clonotype was detected a few times. This chain uses TRBV18 with TRBJ1-2; 9 nucleotides line up with TRBD1. The CDR3 extends over 16 amino acids. The V segment lost 3 bases and the J segment 4 bases; nucleotides outside the gene matches: 9. Germline-derived CDR1 and CDR2 are KGHSH and LQKENI. The CDR3 DNA is TGTGCCAGCTCACCCAGACTCCCGGGACAGGGCTATGGCTACACCTTC. Its protein is CASSPRLPGQGYGYTF.

In this sample, this clonotype turned up many times. The chain has TRBV7-2 and TRBJ2-3, with TRBD2 identical over 10 bases. With V trimmed by 2 bases and J by 4 bases, 6 bases remained unmatched. The CDR3 runs to 16 residues. Germline CDR1 and CDR2: SGHTA and FQGNSA. This CDR3 is CASSLWASGGADTQYF. CDR3 sequence (DNA): TGTGCCAGCAGCTTATGGGCTAGCGGGGGAGCAGATACGCAGTATTTT.

This clonotype showed up many times. V and J are TRBV11-3 and TRBJ2-3; 8 bases map to TRBD2. The V and J ends lost 5 bases and 1 base, in that order; junction bases with no gene match: 5. The CDR3 length is 15 residues. Germline V lookup: CDR1 SGHNT, CDR2 YENEEA. In nucleotides, the CDR3 is TGTGCCAGCAGCCCGGACGGGGGGGGCACAGATACGCAGTATTTT. It yields the protein CASSPDGGGTDTQYF.

This clonotype appeared many times. The rearrangement uses TRBV7-9 and TRBJ1-2, with D unresolved. This CDR3 has 14 amino acids. V gave up 3 bases and J gave up 4 bases, with 12 bases separating them. Germline V lookup: CDR1 SEHNR, CDR2 FQNEAQ (reference sequence). CDR3 sequence (DNA): TGTGCCAGCAGCTTTTCAACAGAAAGCTATGGCTACACCTTC. Protein sequence: CASSFSTESYGYTF.

Many counts were recorded for this clonotype. Mismatch with germline at one junction end may stem from a read error. J is TRBJ1-2 and V is TRBV2; D remains unclear. The length of the CDR3 is 13 residues. The germline CDR1 and CDR2 sequences are SNHLY and FYNNEI. This CDR3 is CASSGVANYGYTF. For the CDR3, the DNA is TGTGCCAGCAGTGGTGTGGCTAATTATGGCTACACCTTC.